This entry lists 27 T cell receptor beta chains sequenced from one sample in a study of PD-L1 blockade in urothelial cancer. Repertoires were generated with immunoSEQ multiplex PCR, while TCRdb's copy carries only in-frame clones and drops some. The sample has about 130,000 clones; about four fifths are singletons. Time point: pretreatment peripheral blood. The source material was PBMCs, sampled around atezolizumab (anti-PD-L1) treatment. These receptors were obtained from a man between 50 and 59 years old with urothelial cancer.

This chain joins TRBV15 and TRBJ2-7; tentatively, D is TRBD2 (5 bases). CDR1 LNHNV and CDR2 YYDKDF come from the germline V gene (reference sequence). The CDR3 totals 13 residues. V was shortened by 0 bases and J by 6 bases, with 9 bases between the two germline ends. CDR3 sequence (DNA): TGTGCCACCAGCAGAGATCGGGGAATCGAGCAGTACTTC. Its translation is CATSRDRGIEQYF.

V usage is TRBV6-6 and J usage is TRBJ2-3; TRBD1 might be the D (5 bases). The CDR3 covers 11 residues. Germline CDR1 MNHNY, CDR2 SVGAGI (reference sequence). Trimming left V 5 bases short and J 6 bases short, with 6 bases between. CDR3 loop: CASSRGDTQYF. CDR3 bases: TGTGCCAGCAGTAGGGGCGATACGCAGTATTTT.

This clone was observed once. V gene TRBV5-6 combines with J gene TRBJ2-1; TRBD2 might be the D (6 bases). Germline V CDR1 and CDR2: SGHDT, YYEEEE. CDR3 length: 17 residues. Trimming pared 6 bases from V and 0 bases from J, leaving 19 bases between. Here the CDR3 DNA reads TGTGCCAGCATCGAGATGGGGACGGACTACTCCTACAATGAGCAGTTCTTC. It translates to CASIEMGTDYSYNEQFF.

V gene TRBV12-5 combines with J gene TRBJ2-1; TRBD2 agrees at 7 bases. The ends lost 3 bases at V and 5 bases at J; junction bases unmatched: 7. This CDR3 spans 15 amino acids. The germline V gene encodes CDR1 LGHNT and CDR2 FRNRAP. The DNA of the CDR3 is TGTGCTAGTGGTTTTGGCGGGAGTATACACAATGAGCAGTTCTTC. This encodes CASGFGGSIHNEQFF.

This chain joins TRBV11-2 and TRBJ2-1; TRBD2 matches 11 bases. The germline V gene has CDR1 SGHAT and CDR2 FQNNGV. This CDR3 has 14 amino acids. Germline trimming cut 5 bases from V and 5 bases from J; bases unmatched to any gene: 2. The CDR3 spells CASSRLAGNNEQFF. In nucleotides, the CDR3 is TGTGCCAGCAGCCGACTAGCGGGAAACAATGAGCAGTTCTTC.

The J gene is TRBJ2-1, the V gene TRBV19, with D possibly TRBD2 on 6 matching bases. With 7 bases removed from V and 4 bases from J, the gap between germline ends came to 23 bases. The germline CDR1 and CDR2 sequences are LNHDA and SQIVND (reference sequence). The CDR3 extends over 17 amino acids. The CDR3 region has the DNA TGTGCCAGTAAACCCCAAGCCGAGCGTGGGGGGTACAATGAGCAGTTCTTC. Translation gives CASKPQAERGGYNEQFF.

The rearrangement uses TRBV10-3 and TRBJ2-2; 10 bases align to TRBD2. Germline V gene sequence: CDR1 ENHRY, CDR2 SYGVKD. There are 14 residues in the CDR3. V dropped 9 bases and J dropped 1; count of bases not matched to a gene: 2. The CDR3 DNA follows: TGTGCCATAGGACTAGCGGAGAACACCGGGGAGCTGTTTTTT. Encoded protein: CAIGLAENTGELFF.

In its sample, this clone was seen once. V is TRBV27 and J is TRBJ1-5, with D possibly TRBD1 on 5 matching bases. Germline loops: CDR1 MNHEY, CDR2 SMNVEV (reference sequence). The CDR3 length is 15 residues. V lost 6 bases and J 7 bases, leaving 19 bases between the germline ends. This CDR3 reads CASSRDGGFGQPQHF. Here the CDR3 DNA reads TGTGCCAGCAGCCGGGACGGGGGTTTTGGGCAGCCCCAGCATTTT.

The chain carries TRBV11-2 and TRBJ2-4; TRBD2 is a possible D gene (5 bases). Trimming cost V 4 bases and J 2 bases, with 9 bases left between them. Germline V gene lookup returns CDR1 SGHAT and CDR2 FQNNGV. This CDR3 contains 14 residues. CDR3 loop: CASSSPGSKNIQYF. The CDR3 DNA sequence: TGTGCCAGCAGCTCCCCGGGATCCAAAAACATTCAGTACTTC.

The J gene is TRBJ1-5, the V gene TRBV4-1; possibly TRBD1 for D (5 bases). CDR3 length: 16 amino acids. Trimming cost V 4 bases and J 3 bases, with 16 bases left between them. The germline V gene has CDR1 MGHRA and CDR2 YSYEKL. This CDR3 reads CASSRLGGGDNQPQHF. CDR3 DNA sequence: TGCGCCAGCAGCCGGCTGGGGGGAGGGGACAATCAGCCCCAGCATTTT.

The V and J genes are TRBV12-5 and TRBJ2-1, with 13 bases matching TRBD2. The germline gives CDR1 LGHNT, CDR2 FRNRAP. V gave up 7 bases and J gave up 12 bases; unmatched junction bases: 12. This CDR3 comprises 15 residues. The CDR3 nucleotides are TGTGCTAGTGCTCTGGGTGATACTAGCGGGAGGGCGCAGTTCTTC. Translation: CASALGDTSGRAQFF.

This clone was observed once. This chain's CDR3 is CASRYREEQYF. In nucleotides, the CDR3 is TGTGCCAGCAGGTACAGGGAGGAGCAGTACTTC. The chain uses TRBV7-9 and TRBJ2-7; tentative D call: TRBD1 (6 bases). Trimming cost V 6 bases and J 7 bases, with 10 bases left between them. Germline assignment: CDR1 SEHNR and CDR2 FQNEAQ (reference sequence). The CDR3 contains 11 residues.

The chain joins TRBV5-4 to TRBJ2-7; 9 nucleotides line up with TRBD1. Germline-derived CDR1 and CDR2 are SGHNT and YYREEE (reference sequence). Trimming removed 2 bases from V and 3 bases from J; junction bases left unmatched: 6. The CDR3 sequence is 15 residues long. CDR3 nucleotide sequence: TGTGCCAGCAGCTTTTACGGGACAGGGTTCTACGAGCAGTACTTC. Its protein is CASSFYGTGFYEQYF.

The CDR3 bases are TGCGCCAGCAGTTTAACAGGGTACGAGCAGTACTTC. Translation gives CASSLTGYEQYF. The chain is built from TRBV10-2 and TRBJ2-7; tentatively, D is TRBD1 (6 bases). The CDR3 contains 12 residues. CDR1 and CDR2 from the germline V gene are WSHSY and SAAADI. Trimming pared 5 bases from V and 4 bases from J, leaving 9 bases between.

This clone was seen once. The rearrangement uses TRBV11-2 and TRBJ1-1, with a tentative D call TRBD1 (5 bases). This CDR3 is 15 amino acids long. Germline lookup yields CDR1 SGHAT and CDR2 FQNNGV. V lost 2 bases to trimming and J lost 2 bases, with 12 bases between them. Here the CDR3 DNA reads TGTGCCAGCAGCTTATACGTCGGGGGTAACACTGAAGCTTTCTTT. It encodes CASSLYVGGNTEAFF. Drawing the rest from reference TRBV11-2 and TRBJ1-1, the complete variable domain is EAGVAQSPRYKIIEKRQSVAFWCNPISGHATLYWYQQILGQGPKLLIQFQNNGVVDDSQLPKDRFSAERLKGVDSTLKIQPAKLEDSAVYLCASSLYVGGNTEAFFGQGTRLTVV.

The chain couples TRBV19 to TRBJ2-6; 9 bases are a match to TRBD1. The CDR3 is 15 amino acids. The germline CDR1 and CDR2 sequences are LNHDA and SQIVND (reference sequence). With V trimmed by 9 bases and J by 0 bases, 3 bases remained unmatched. The CDR3 DNA sequence: TGTGCCAGCGGACAGGGGTCCTCTGGGGCCAACGTCCTGACTTTC. It specifies CASGQGSSGANVLTF. Together with reference TRBV19 and TRBJ2-6, the CDR3 gives the full variable domain: DGGITQSPKYLFRKEGQNVTLSCEQNLNHDAMYWYRQDPGQGLRLIYYSQIVNDFQKGDIAEGYSVSREKKESFPLTVTSAQKNPTAFYLCASGQGSSGANVLTFGAGSRLTVL.

CDR3 region: CASKRTGGTYEQYF. In DNA, the CDR3 is TGTGCCAGCAAGCGGACAGGGGGCACGTACGAGCAGTACTTC. This rearrangement joins TRBV6-1 to TRBJ2-7; 11 bases align to TRBD1. V gave up 7 bases and J gave up 4 bases; unmatched junction bases: 6. The CDR3 extends over 14 amino acids. The germline V gene has CDR1 MNHNS and CDR2 SASEGT.

V gene TRBV10-1 combines with J gene TRBJ2-7; 9 bases match TRBD2. The CDR3 totals 13 residues. J was trimmed by 4 bases and V by 4 bases; bases with no gene match: 2. The germline V gene has CDR1 WNHNN and CDR2 SYGVQD (reference sequence). CDR3 coding DNA: TGCGCCAGCAGTGCAGCGGGGGGTTACGAGCAGTACTTC. This codes for CASSAAGGYEQYF.

This chain links TRBV9 with TRBJ2-5; a weak D match, TRBD2 (6 bases). From germline, CDR1 is SGDLS and CDR2 YYNGEE. The CDR3 runs to 16 residues. The V end lost 0 bases, the J end lost 5 bases, and 17 bases lay between the germline ends. This CDR3 is CASSVESGGYGETQYF. CDR3 nucleotide sequence: TGTGCCAGCAGCGTAGAATCTGGGGGGTATGGGGAGACCCAGTACTTC.

This chain connects TRBV20-1 to TRBJ1-1, with D possibly matching TRBD1 (6 bases). The germline V gene has CDR1 DFQATT and CDR2 SNEGSKA (reference sequence). The CDR3 is 11 amino acids. Trimming stripped 5 bases from V and 11 bases from J, with 15 bases between. CDR3 sequence: CSAGTTGAAFF. In DNA form, the CDR3 reads TGCAGTGCTGGGACAACCGGTGCGGCTTTCTTT.

CDR3 loop: CASSPITKNTEAFF. The CDR3 nucleotides are TGTGCCAGCTCACCAATAACAAAAAACACTGAAGCTTTCTTT. The chain recombines TRBV18 with TRBJ1-1; D unclear. This CDR3 spans 14 amino acids. Germline-derived CDR1 and CDR2 are KGHSH and LQKENI. Trimming pared 2 bases from V and 2 bases from J, leaving 9 bases between.

The chain carries TRBV6-1 and TRBJ1-5; D is perhaps TRBD1 (6 bases). CDR1 MNHNS and CDR2 SASEGT come from the germline V gene. CDR3 length equals 15 residues. V was trimmed by 6 bases and J by 2 bases, leaving 14 bases between them. CDR3: CASSAQGLGNQPQHF. The CDR3 DNA is TGTGCCAGCAGCGCTCAGGGGCTTGGCAATCAGCCCCAGCATTTT.

V is TRBV7-9 and J is TRBJ2-5; TRBD1 might be the D (6 bases). V lost 4 bases to trimming and J lost 1 base, with 13 bases between them. The CDR3 covers 15 residues. Germline values: CDR1 SEHNR, CDR2 FQNEAQ (reference sequence). CDR3 nucleotides: TGTGCCAGCAGCTCGCAGCAGGGGATCCAAGAGACCCAGTACTTC. Translating gives CASSSQQGIQETQYF.

This clone was seen a single time. This rearrangement joins TRBV7-3 to TRBJ2-1; 9 bases are a match to TRBD2. Trimming cost V 3 bases and J 6 bases; bases outside gene matches: 6. From germline, CDR1 is SGHTA and CDR2 FQGTGA. This CDR3 contains 15 residues. This CDR3 is CASSFLAGVANEQFF. In DNA form, the CDR3 reads TGTGCCAGCAGCTTCTTAGCGGGAGTGGCCAATGAGCAGTTCTTC. Variable domain in full (rest from reference TRBV7-3 and TRBJ2-1): GAGVSQTPSNKVTEKGKYVELRCDPISGHTALYWYRQSLGQGPEFLIYFQGTGAADDSGLPNDRFFAVRPEGSVSTLKIQRTERGDSAVYLCASSFLAGVANEQFFGPGTRLTVL.

The chain recombines TRBV2 with TRBJ2-3; TRBD2 aligns across 7 bases. The length of the CDR3 is 14 residues. CDR1 and CDR2 (germline): SNHLY, FYNNEI. Losses at the gene ends were 6 bases for V and 2 bases for J; bases not matched to a gene: 5. CDR3 amino acids: CASRSRDYTDTQYF. DNA for the CDR3: TGTGCCAGCAGGAGCCGGGACTACACAGATACGCAGTATTTT.

The chain combines TRBV21-1 with TRBJ1-1; TRBD1, the table's D call, lacks a check against the DNA. TRBV21-1 is annotated as a pseudogene. This CDR3 comprises 19 residues. The CDR3 nucleotides read TGTGCCAGCAGCCCCGCGCCCCGCGCCAGGGGCGATTCTGACACTGAAGCTTTCTTT. Amino acid sequence: CASSPAPRARGDSDTEAFF.

The rearrangement joins TRBV6-5 to TRBJ1-2, with 8 bases fitting TRBD1. V was pared by 6 bases and J by 6 bases, with 9 bases of the junction left unmatched. CDR3 length: 14 amino acids. In germline, CDR1 is MNHEY, CDR2 SVGAGI. For the CDR3, the DNA is TGTGCCAGCAGCTCCCAGGGGGCAGGGAATGGCTACACCTTC. Its protein is CASSSQGAGNGYTF.